This entry lists 14 T cell receptor beta chains sequenced from one sample in a study of blood T cell repertoires in COVID-19. Clones were read by immunoSEQ multiplex PCR, and TCRdb kept only the in-frame ones, dropping some. The table has about 220,000 clones, under 90% seen once; the top ten hold nearly 5%. The source material was PBMCs or T cells enriched from blood (not recorded which). The receptors derive from a woman aged 45-65 years who had been exposed to COVID-19.

The chain has TRBV4-1 and TRBJ2-2; TRBD2 matches at 13 bases. The CDR3 runs to 18 residues. J was trimmed by 1 base and V by 2 bases; bases with no gene match: 4. The V gene's germline CDR1 is MGHRA and CDR2 YSYEKL. The CDR3 protein is CASSQLLAGGRNTGELFF. CDR3 sequence (DNA): TGCGCCAGCAGCCAATTACTAGCGGGGGGGCGGAACACCGGGGAGCTGTTTTTT.

This clone was counted only a few times. The chain employs TRBV7-2 and TRBJ1-2, with no clear D. Trimming took off 6 bases at V and 6 bases at J, with 14 bases between the two ends. Germline-derived CDR1 and CDR2 are SGHTA and FQGNSA. CDR3 size: 13 residues. The DNA of the CDR3 is TGTGCCAGCAGTTCACGCCCACTCCATGGCTACACCTTC. It encodes CASSSRPLHGYTF.

This clone was seen only once. V and J are TRBV19 and TRBJ2-1; 12 bases are shared with TRBD2. V gave up 5 bases and J gave up 3 bases; unmatched junction bases: 5. CDR1 is LNHDA and CDR2 is SQIVND in the germline V gene (reference sequence). This CDR3 contains 16 residues. CDR3 loop: CASSVSSGGGYNEQFF. In DNA, the CDR3 is TGTGCCAGTAGTGTCTCTAGCGGGGGGGGCTACAATGAGCAGTTCTTC.

This rearrangement joins TRBV7-2 to TRBJ2-7; TRBD2 aligns across 8 bases. CDR1 and CDR2 from the germline V gene are SGHTA and FQGNSA. With 7 bases clipped from V and 2 bases from J, the junction kept 4 bases outside the gene matches. The CDR3 length is 13 residues. CDR3 in amino acids: CASTPGGAYEQYF. The CDR3 DNA is TGTGCCAGCACCCCGGGGGGGGCCTACGAGCAGTACTTC. Drawing the rest from reference TRBV7-2 and TRBJ2-7, the complete variable domain is GAGVSQSPSNKVTEKGKDVELRCDPISGHTALYWYRQSLGQGLEFLIYFQGNSAPDKSGLPSDRFSAERTGGSVSTLTIQRTQQEDSAVYLCASTPGGAYEQYFGPGTRLTVT.

The V call is TRBV15, the J call TRBJ2-7; 7 nucleotides align to TRBD2. V was clipped by 5 bases and J by 0 bases; unmatched bases: 7. This CDR3 region has 15 residues. Germline CDR1 is LNHNV and CDR2 is YYDKDF (reference sequence). In DNA, the CDR3 is TGTGCCACCAGCCCCGGGGAGGGGACCTCCTACGAGCAGTACTTC. Translation gives CATSPGEGTSYEQYF. Filled out from reference TRBV15 and TRBJ2-7, the complete variable domain reads DAMVIQNPRYQVTQFGKPVTLSCSQTLNHNVMYWYQQKSSQAPKLLFHYYDKDFNNEADTPDNFQSRRPNTSFCFLDIRSPGLGDTAMYLCATSPGEGTSYEQYFGPGTRLTVT.

V is TRBV9 and J is TRBJ2-1; 12 bases are a match to TRBD2. Germline CDR1 and CDR2: SGDLS and YYNGEE. The trim removed 0 bases at V and 7 bases at J, leaving 8 bases unmatched. The CDR3 loop spans 17 amino acids. The CDR3 is CASSVGPRLAGVNEQFF. The CDR3 DNA reads TGTGCCAGCAGCGTAGGACCCAGACTAGCGGGGGTGAATGAGCAGTTCTTC. The full variable domain, rest sourced from reference TRBV9 and TRBJ2-1, is DSGVTQTPKHLITATGQRVTLRCSPRSGDLSVYWYQQSLDQGLQFLIQYYNGEERAKGNILERFSAQQFPDLHSELNLSSLELGDSALYFCASSVGPRLAGVNEQFFGPGTRLTVL.

V gene TRBV7-8 combines with J gene TRBJ2-5, with 9 bases identical to TRBD2. The CDR3 is made up of 15 amino acids. The germline gives CDR1 SGHVS, CDR2 FQNEAQ. Trimming at V came to 1 base and at J to 5 bases, leaving 5 bases not matched to a gene. The CDR3 DNA reads TGTGCCAGCAGCTTAGGGGCGGGGGGGCATGAGACCCAGTACTTC. Its translation is CASSLGAGGHETQYF.

V is TRBV15 and J is TRBJ1-1, with D hard to call. CDR1 LNHNV and CDR2 YYDKDF come from the germline V gene (reference sequence). Trimming removed 3 bases from V and 4 bases from J, with 9 bases in between. This CDR3 has 13 amino acids. In nucleotides, the CDR3 is TGTGCCACCAGCAGCGAAATGAGCACTGAAGCTTTCTTT. Amino acid sequence: CATSSEMSTEAFF.

This chain links TRBV20-1 with TRBJ2-7; D not resolved. The length of the CDR3 is 16 residues. CDR1 DFQATT and CDR2 SNEGSKA come from the germline V gene (reference sequence). Trimming shortened V by 3 bases and J by 3 bases, and 21 bases separated the two germline ends. CDR3 region: CSASPPSSAAVYEQYF. In DNA, the CDR3 is TGCAGTGCTAGTCCCCCTTCCTCTGCGGCGGTCTACGAGCAGTACTTC.

V is TRBV28 and J is TRBJ1-1; tentatively, D is TRBD1 (6 bases). CDR1 and CDR2 from the germline V gene are MDHEN and SYDVKM. The CDR3 has 14 residues. V lost 7 bases, J lost 2 bases, and 14 bases lay in between. The CDR3 protein is CASKSSGVNTEAFF. CDR3 in DNA: TGTGCCAGCAAGTCTTCAGGGGTTAACACTGAAGCTTTCTTT.

The rearrangement links TRBV6-5 to TRBJ2-1; 15 bases line up with TRBD2. This CDR3 is built from 14 residues. Germline V gene lookup returns CDR1 MNHEY and CDR2 SVGAGI. The ends lost 8 bases at V and 8 bases at J; junction bases unmatched: 4. The CDR3 coding sequence is TGTGCCAGCGGGACTAGCGGGGGGAAATATGAGCAGTTCTTC. Translating it yields CASGTSGGKYEQFF.

The CDR3, as DNA: TGTGCCAGTAAGGGACTCCTTGCCGAGCAGTACTTC. It is translated as CASKGLLAEQYF. The chain uses TRBV19 and TRBJ2-7, with D tentatively TRBD2 (6 bases). V was cut by 7 bases and J by 6 bases, with 13 bases left in between. The CDR3 contains 12 residues. Per the germline V gene, CDR1 is LNHDA and CDR2 is SQIVND (reference sequence).

This clone was counted once. The V gene is TRBV2, the J gene TRBJ2-6, with unresolved D. With 8 bases removed from V and 1 base from J, the gap between germline ends came to 12 bases. The CDR3 runs to 15 residues. The germline CDR1 and CDR2 sequences are SNHLY and FYNNEI. The CDR3, as DNA: TGTGCCAGCCGCGTCCGCCCGTCTGGGGCCAACGTCCTGACTTTC. It yields the protein CASRVRPSGANVLTF.

This chain links TRBV5-5 with TRBJ2-1; D perhaps matches TRBD1 (5 bases). V was shortened by 2 bases and J by 11 bases, with 14 bases between the two germline ends. This CDR3 contains 13 residues. The germline gives CDR1 SGHKS, CDR2 YYEKEE (reference sequence). CDR3 sequence (DNA): TGTGCCAGCAGCTTAGGGGATTCGGGTAAGCAGTTCTTC. Encoded protein: CASSLGDSGKQFF.